The 22 T cell receptor beta chains listed next were all sequenced from one sample in a study of blood T cell repertoires in COVID-19. Assay: immunoSEQ multiplex PCR; the TCRdb copy retains only in-frame clones and omits some. The sample has 350,000 to 450,000 clones, 85% seen once; the top ten hold under 4%. The source material was peripheral blood. The source of these receptors is a woman in her late teens or twenties with acute or convalescent COVID-19.

This rearrangement joins TRBV12-5 to TRBJ1-5; the D gene is possibly TRBD1 (6 bases). V was cut by 8 bases and J by 5 bases, with 19 bases left in between. The germline V gene encodes CDR1 LGHNT and CDR2 FRNRAP. The CDR3 consists of 15 residues. The CDR3 loop reads CASMGAGGAYQPQHF. The DNA for the CDR3 is TGTGCTAGTATGGGAGCCGGGGGGGCATATCAGCCCCAGCATTTT.

In this sample, this clone turned up a few times. The chain carries TRBV19 and TRBJ2-1; weak D call: TRBD1 (5 bases). V was clipped by 3 bases and J by 15 bases, with 21 bases between them. CDR3 length: 14 amino acids. Germline V CDR1 and CDR2: LNHDA, SQIVND (reference sequence). This chain's CDR3 is CASSIRSVDQGSFF. The CDR3 DNA is TGTGCCAGTAGTATTCGGTCCGTAGACCAGGGATCGTTCTTC.

This chain uses TRBV6-1 with TRBJ1-2; 7 bases align to TRBD1. The junction had 8 bases not matched to a gene; V was cut back by 2 bases and J by 2 bases. The CDR3 loop spans 16 amino acids. Germline V lookup: CDR1 MNHNS, CDR2 SASEGT. CDR3 in DNA: TGTGCCAGCAGTGAACTCTTAGGACAGGAGAACTATGGCTACACCTTC. It translates to CASSELLGQENYGYTF.

This sequence joins TRBV11-2 and TRBJ1-1; D possibly corresponds to TRBD1 (5 bases). With 0 bases removed from V and 6 bases from J, the gap between germline ends came to 11 bases. The length of the CDR3 is 14 residues. CDR1 SGHAT and CDR2 FQNNGV come from the germline V gene. CDR3 residues: CASSLDRLGAEAFF. The CDR3, as DNA: TGTGCCAGCAGCTTAGATCGGCTAGGGGCTGAAGCTTTCTTT.

The chain combines TRBV5-1 with TRBJ1-3, with D possibly TRBD1 on 6 matching bases. V lost 5 bases to trimming and J lost 4 bases, with 19 bases between them. Germline V gene data show CDR1 as SGHRS and CDR2 as YFSETQ. The CDR3 sequence is 16 residues long. The CDR3 loop reads CASSRPDPGQGNTIYF. DNA for the CDR3: TGCGCCAGCAGTCGGCCGGACCCGGGACAAGGAAACACCATATATTTT.

V gene TRBV5-1 combines with J gene TRBJ1-1; TRBD1 matches 10 bases. This CDR3 is built from 16 residues. The V gene end was trimmed by 4 bases and the J gene end by 4 bases; junction bases not matched to a gene: 10. CDR1 is SGHRS and CDR2 is YFSETQ in the germline V gene. CDR3 in amino acids: CASSRERTGGSTEAFF. The CDR3 coding sequence is TGCGCCAGCAGCCGTGAAAGGACAGGGGGGAGCACTGAAGCTTTCTTT.

The chain is built from TRBV19 and TRBJ1-5; the D is unclear. Per germline, CDR1 LNHDA and CDR2 SQIVND (reference sequence). The V end was cut by 5 bases, the J end by 6 bases, with 8 bases between. The CDR3 sequence is 12 residues long. CDR3: CASSSGGQPQHF. DNA of the CDR3: TGTGCCAGTAGTTCCGGTGGTCAGCCCCAGCATTTT.

The chain has TRBV7-9 and TRBJ2-7, with 7 bases matching TRBD1. This CDR3 has 12 residues. Germline V CDR1 and CDR2: SEHNR, FQNEAQ (reference sequence). V dropped 4 bases and J dropped 6; count of bases not matched to a gene: 3. CDR3 protein: CASSSTGREQYF. The CDR3, as DNA: TGTGCCAGCAGCTCGACAGGGCGCGAGCAGTACTTC.

The J gene is TRBJ1-3, the V gene TRBV6-5, with D tentatively TRBD1 (5 bases). This CDR3 is built from 12 residues. Deletions cut 5 bases from V and 5 bases from J, with 7 bases between. Germline V gene lookup returns CDR1 MNHEY and CDR2 SVGAGI. CDR3 sequence (DNA): TGTGCCAGCAGTCTGGACAGAAACACCATATATTTT. Translating gives CASSLDRNTIYF.

This chain joins TRBV27 and TRBJ2-1; 11 bases are shared with TRBD2. Germline V gives CDR1 MNHEY, CDR2 SMNVEV (reference sequence). The CDR3 contains 16 residues. V dropped 8 bases and J dropped 6; count of bases not matched to a gene: 12. In DNA form, the CDR3 reads TGTGCCAGCTCCTTACGGAATAGCGGGAGGGCCAATGAGCAGTTCTTC. It specifies CASSLRNSGRANEQFF.

The rearrangement uses TRBV7-8 and TRBJ2-7; possibly TRBD1 for D (6 bases). V shed 5 bases and J shed 5 bases, with 16 bases lying between them. CDR1 is SGHVS, CDR2 FQNEAQ, per germline. This CDR3 region has 14 residues. CDR3 residues: CASSRQEWLNEQYF. In DNA form, the CDR3 reads TGTGCCAGCAGCAGACAGGAGTGGCTCAACGAGCAGTACTTC.

The V and J genes are TRBV4-1 and TRBJ1-6; D call uncertain. V was trimmed by 1 base and J by 7 bases, leaving 11 bases between them. The CDR3 is made up of 15 amino acids. The germline V gene encodes CDR1 MGHRA and CDR2 YSYEKL. CDR3 DNA: TGCGCCAGCAGCCAAGGCCCCGGGGAAAATTCACCCCTCCACTTT. This translates into CASSQGPGENSPLHF.

The chain combines TRBV3-1 (or the pseudogene TRBV3-2) with TRBJ2-1, with D possibly TRBD1 on 6 matching bases. This CDR3 region has 14 residues. Germline V gene data show CDR1 as LGHDT and CDR2 as YNNKEL (reference sequence). V lost 3 bases to trimming and J lost 7 bases, with 13 bases between them. The CDR3, as DNA: TGTGCCAGCAGCCAGTCAGGGGCTTTAAATGAGCAGTTCTTC. It specifies CASSQSGALNEQFF.

This clone was recorded a few times. The chain has TRBV29-1 and TRBJ2-2; D perhaps matches TRBD2 (5 bases). Trimming took off 4 bases at V and 7 bases at J, with 10 bases between the two ends. The CDR3 is 12 residues long. Germline values: CDR1 SQVTM, CDR2 ANQGSEA. CDR3 in amino acids: CSVVAIGGELFF. CDR3 coding DNA: TGCAGCGTTGTAGCGATCGGCGGGGAGCTGTTTTTT.

The V and J genes are TRBV19 and TRBJ1-2; D not resolved. Germline V gives CDR1 LNHDA, CDR2 SQIVND (reference sequence). The CDR3 runs 15 residues. Trimming stripped 7 bases from V and 0 bases from J, with 15 bases between. CDR3 in DNA: TGTGCCAGTAAGGACGCGGGCAGCTCTAACTATGGCTACACCTTC. This gives the protein CASKDAGSSNYGYTF.

The CDR3 nucleotides read TGTGCCAGCAGCCAGGGACTAGCGGGAGATGGAGTGGGCACAGATACGCAGTATTTT. The encoded protein is CASSQGLAGDGVGTDTQYF. V is TRBV3-1 (or the pseudogene TRBV3-2) and J is TRBJ2-3, with 14 bases matching TRBD2. V lost 3 bases to trimming and J lost 1 base; unmatched junction nucleotides: 9. Germline CDR1 reads LGHDT; CDR2 reads YNNKEL (reference sequence). The CDR3 runs 19 residues.

The rearrangement joins TRBV7-3 to TRBJ1-2, with D unresolved. The germline gives CDR1 SGHTA, CDR2 FQGTGA. Trimming left V 4 bases short and J 7 bases short, with 16 bases between. This CDR3 contains 14 residues. In DNA form, the CDR3 reads TGTGCCAGCAGCTACCCCGGGAGAGGGCCTGGCTACACCTTC. As protein: CASSYPGRGPGYTF.

The chain carries TRBV27 and TRBJ1-4, with 8 bases aligning to TRBD1. In germline, CDR1 is MNHEY, CDR2 SMNVEV (reference sequence). This CDR3 has 16 amino acids. DNA for the CDR3: TGTGCTTCTGCTACCCCGACCGGGACAGGTGGGGAAAAACTGTTTTTT. It codes for CASATPTGTGGEKLFF.

The chain uses TRBV7-9 and TRBJ1-2; D is unresolved. Trimming cost V 1 base and J 6 bases, with 15 bases left between them. Germline assignment: CDR1 SEHNR and CDR2 FQNEAQ (reference sequence). The CDR3 has 15 amino acids. For the CDR3, the DNA is TGTGCCAGCAGCTTAGTTTTAATCGGAGAACATGGCTACACCTTC. Translated: CASSLVLIGEHGYTF.

The rearrangement joins TRBV19 to TRBJ1-1, with a possible D match to TRBD1 (5 bases). Germline V gene data show CDR1 as LNHDA and CDR2 as SQIVND (reference sequence). The CDR3 totals 14 residues. V lost 6 bases to trimming and J lost 4 bases, with 15 bases between them. The CDR3 DNA follows: TGTGCCAGTAGAACCGGGGGGGGTGGCACTGAAGCTTTCTTT. This gives the protein CASRTGGGGTEAFF.

The rearrangement uses TRBV2 and TRBJ2-7, with TRBD2 matching 8 bases. Germline V gene sequence: CDR1 SNHLY, CDR2 FYNNEI. The CDR3 sequence is 16 residues long. V lost 1 base to trimming and J lost 3 bases; unmatched junction nucleotides: 8. For the CDR3, the DNA is TGTGCCAGCAGTGAAGTGAGAGCGGGAGAGGACTACGAGCAGTACTTC. Amino acids: CASSEVRAGEDYEQYF. Full variable domain (missing parts from reference TRBV2 and TRBJ2-7): EPEVTQTPSHQVTQMGQEVILRCVPISNHLYFYWYRQILGQKVEFLVSFYNNEISEKSEIFDDQFSVERPDGSNFTLKIRSTKLEDSAMYFCASSEVRAGEDYEQYFGPGTRLTVT.

V is TRBV6-1 and J is TRBJ1-6; D may be TRBD1 (5 bases). This CDR3 comprises 13 residues. The germline CDR1 and CDR2 sequences are MNHNS and SASEGT. Trimming cost V 5 bases and J 10 bases, with 12 bases left between them. The CDR3 DNA sequence: TGTGCCAGCAGTTTGGGGGGTAACTCACCCCTCCACTTT. This translates into CASSLGGNSPLHF.